These 23 T cell receptor beta chains were sequenced from one sample in a study of cytomegalovirus exposure and HLA in healthy donors. 13 Jbeta primers and 60 Vbeta primers were used for the PCR. Repertoires were generated with immunoSEQ multiplex PCR, while TCRdb's copy carries only in-frame clones and drops some. The sample holds about 120,000 clones, about three quarters seen once. The source material was PBMCs. Receptor source: a woman aged 40 to 50 in good health and CMV-seropositive.

V gene TRBV19 combines with J gene TRBJ1-5; 11 bases agree with TRBD1. Germline loops: CDR1 LNHDA, CDR2 SQIVND (reference sequence). After removal of 6 bases from V and 7 bases from J, the junction contained 5 bases not matched to a gene. This CDR3 comprises 14 residues. The CDR3 is CASSGTGGLQPQHF. The CDR3 region has the DNA TGTGCCAGTAGCGGGACAGGGGGATTACAGCCCCAGCATTTT.

This clone appeared a few times. The CDR3 DNA is TGTGCCAGCCATAGTTTGCAGGGCGAAGAGACCCAGTACTTC. Translation gives CASHSLQGEETQYF. This sequence joins TRBV27 and TRBJ2-5; a weak D match, TRBD1 (5 bases). Trimming left V 8 bases short and J 3 bases short, with 16 bases between. The CDR3 is 14 residues long. Germline V gene data show CDR1 as MNHEY and CDR2 as SMNVEV (reference sequence).

In DNA, the CDR3 is TGTGCCAGCAGTTTAACAGGGGCTGGCTACACCTTC. This sequence encodes CASSLTGAGYTF. The V gene is TRBV2, the J gene TRBJ1-2; 7 bases fit TRBD1. CDR1 and CDR2 from the germline V gene are SNHLY and FYNNEI. After removal of 5 bases from V and 7 bases from J, the junction contained 4 bases not matched to a gene. This CDR3 is 12 amino acids long.

This clone was seen a handful of times. V gene TRBV10-1 combines with J gene TRBJ1-1; weak D call: TRBD1 (6 bases). There are 13 residues in the CDR3. Trimming removed 6 bases from V and 1 base from J, with 9 bases in between. Germline V gene lookup returns CDR1 WNHNN and CDR2 SYGVQD (reference sequence). In DNA, the CDR3 is TGCGCCAGCAGCGGACAGACGAACACTGAAGCTTTCTTT. Its translation is CASSGQTNTEAFF.

This clone was observed once. V is TRBV7-2 and J is TRBJ2-5, with 9 bases matching TRBD1. V lost 1 base and J lost 5; bases outside the gene matches: 2. This CDR3 region has 14 residues. The germline V gene encodes CDR1 SGHTA and CDR2 FQGNSA. The DNA of the CDR3 is TGTGCCAGCAGCTTAGACAGGGGGCGGGAGACCCAGTACTTC. Its translation: CASSLDRGRETQYF.

This clone was counted between two and nine times. J is TRBJ2-7 and V is TRBV6-5, with 11 bases lining up with TRBD2. CDR3 length equals 14 residues. Germline loops: CDR1 MNHEY, CDR2 SVGAGI. With V trimmed by 7 bases and J by 6 bases, 8 bases remained unmatched. CDR3 residues: CASTSPGLAAEQYF. The CDR3, as DNA: TGTGCCAGCACCAGCCCGGGACTAGCGGCCGAGCAGTACTTC.

This clone was picked up a small number of times. V usage is TRBV6-5 and J usage is TRBJ1-1, with 7 bases matching TRBD1. After removal of 7 bases from V and 4 bases from J, the junction contained 6 bases not matched to a gene. The CDR3 runs to 13 residues. Per the germline V gene, CDR1 is MNHEY and CDR2 is SVGAGI. The CDR3 DNA reads as TGTGCCAGCATCCAGACAGGGAGCACTGAAGCTTTCTTT. It codes for CASIQTGSTEAFF.

Concerning this clone: The sample holds other DNA sequences that translate to the same CDR3. The V gene is TRBV5-1, the J gene TRBJ1-5, with D unresolved. Per the germline V gene, CDR1 is SGHRS and CDR2 is YFSETQ. The CDR3 length is 13 residues. V dropped 0 bases and J dropped 5 bases, with 6 bases sitting between them. The CDR3 region is CASSLDRDQPQHF. The CDR3 nucleotides read TGCGCCAGCAGCTTGGACCGAGATCAGCCCCAGCATTTT.

The chain combines TRBV2 with TRBJ2-1; 9 positions agree with TRBD1. Trimming at V came to 5 bases and at J to 8 bases, leaving 7 bases not matched to a gene. This CDR3 is 14 amino acids long. Germline assignment: CDR1 SNHLY and CDR2 FYNNEI. In DNA form, the CDR3 reads TGTGCCAGCAGTTTACAGGGGGCACAGGATGAGCAGTTCTTC. Its translation is CASSLQGAQDEQFF.

Only one count was recorded for this clone. V usage is TRBV4-3 and J usage is TRBJ2-1; the match to TRBD2 covers 10 bases. The CDR3 sequence is 16 residues long. Germline values: CDR1 LGHNA, CDR2 YSLEER. The V gene end was trimmed by 3 bases and the J gene end by 4 bases; junction bases not matched to a gene: 6. The CDR3 spells CASSQEKRGGYNEQFF. CDR3 DNA: TGCGCCAGCAGCCAGGAAAAGCGGGGGGGTTACAATGAGCAGTTCTTC.

The chain is built from TRBV7-2 and TRBJ1-2; TRBD1 is a possible D gene (5 bases). Trimming removed 2 bases at V and 4 bases at J, with 11 bases between. There are 14 residues in the CDR3. The V gene's germline CDR1 is SGHTA and CDR2 FQGNSA. CDR3 in amino acids: CASSLMGGSYGYTF. The CDR3 region has the DNA TGTGCCAGCAGCTTAATGGGGGGTTCCTATGGCTACACCTTC.

The rearrangement links TRBV5-1 to TRBJ1-1, with 9 bases that match TRBD1. The CDR3 extends over 14 amino acids. Germline CDR1 and CDR2: SGHRS and YFSETQ. After removal of 3 bases from V and 4 bases from J, the junction contained 4 bases not matched to a gene. Here the CDR3 DNA reads TGCGCCAGCAGCTGGGACAGGGCGGGCACTGAAGCTTTCTTT. Its translation is CASSWDRAGTEAFF.

The genes are TRBV19 and TRBJ2-1; a weak D match, TRBD2 (6 bases). Germline CDR1 and CDR2: LNHDA and SQIVND (reference sequence). Between the trimmed V and J ends, which lost 3 bases and 3 bases, there was a span of 9 bases. The length of the CDR3 is 14 residues. CDR3 loop: CASSMGGDYNEQFF. The CDR3 coding sequence is TGTGCCAGTAGTATGGGCGGGGACTACAATGAGCAGTTCTTC.

The V gene is TRBV19, the J gene TRBJ1-2; D unclear. This CDR3 has 12 residues. V shed 3 bases and J shed 6 bases, with 8 bases lying between them. The germline gives CDR1 LNHDA, CDR2 SQIVND (reference sequence). CDR3 sequence reads: CASSMRWDGYTF. The CDR3 DNA follows: TGTGCCAGTAGTATGCGGTGGGATGGCTACACCTTC.

The rearrangement joins TRBV6-5 to TRBJ1-5; D might be TRBD1 (6 bases). CDR1 and CDR2 (germline): MNHEY, SVGAGI. The CDR3 is made up of 15 amino acids. V was clipped by 0 bases and J by 8 bases, with 14 bases between them. The CDR3 reads CASSYSWAGDEPQHF. The CDR3, as DNA: TGTGCCAGCAGTTACTCATGGGCAGGGGATGAGCCCCAGCATTTT.

This clone was seen a few times. The chain joins TRBV6-1 to TRBJ1-1; D unclear. Trimming took off 7 bases at V and 3 bases at J, with 9 bases between the two ends. CDR1 MNHNS and CDR2 SASEGT come from the germline V gene. The CDR3 loop spans 12 amino acids. CDR3 sequence reads: CASKNPDTEAFF. Written as DNA, the CDR3 is TGTGCCAGCAAGAACCCGGACACTGAAGCTTTCTTT.

The rearrangement uses TRBV10-3 and TRBJ1-2, with D uncertain. CDR3 length: 14 residues. Germline V gives CDR1 ENHRY, CDR2 SYGVKD. Trimming shortened V by 0 bases and J by 3 bases, and 8 bases separated the two germline ends. CDR3 DNA sequence: TGTGCCATCAGTGAGTCGACGGGAGACTATGGCTACACCTTC. This translates into CAISESTGDYGYTF.

This chain links TRBV29-1 with TRBJ2-2; TRBD2 is a possible D gene (6 bases). The germline gives CDR1 SQVTM, CDR2 ANQGSEA. The V end was cut by 7 bases, the J end by 1 base, with 10 bases between. The length of the CDR3 is 13 residues. The chain's CDR3 is CSGGTLNTGELFF. CDR3 coding DNA: TGCAGCGGCGGGACCCTGAACACCGGGGAGCTGTTTTTT.

This chain links TRBV29-1 with TRBJ2-7, with D perhaps matching TRBD2 (6 bases). V lost 6 bases to trimming and J lost 2 bases, with 17 bases between them. The CDR3 runs 14 residues. Germline CDR1 and CDR2: SQVTM and ANQGSEA. CDR3 sequence: CSVHTRDSTYEQYF. CDR3 nucleotide sequence: TGCAGCGTGCATACCCGGGACTCGACCTACGAGCAGTACTTC.

The chain joins TRBV6-6 to TRBJ1-2, with 7 bases lining up with TRBD1. The ends lost 7 bases at V and 5 bases at J; junction bases unmatched: 16. This CDR3 is built from 16 residues. Germline CDR1 is MNHNY and CDR2 is SVGAGI (reference sequence). In DNA, the CDR3 is TGTGCCAGCATCCGGCAAGCCGGGACAGAAGTATATGGCTACACCTTC. Encoded protein: CASIRQAGTEVYGYTF.

V is TRBV19 and J is TRBJ2-5; D unresolved. CDR1 and CDR2 (germline): LNHDA, SQIVND (reference sequence). V was clipped by 3 bases and J by 1 base, with 12 bases between them. This CDR3 region has 15 residues. This CDR3 is CASSILSNSQETQYF. CDR3 nucleotide sequence: TGTGCCAGTAGTATTTTGAGTAACTCCCAAGAGACCCAGTACTTC.

The chain links TRBV2 to TRBJ2-7, with D unresolved. Trimming removed 6 bases from V and 0 bases from J, with 6 bases in between. This CDR3 is built from 12 residues. CDR1 is SNHLY, CDR2 FYNNEI, per germline. As DNA, the CDR3 is TGTGCCAGCAGACGACTCTCCTACGAGCAGTACTTC. This translates into CASRRLSYEQYF. Full variable domain (outside the CDR3, taken from reference TRBV2 and TRBJ2-7): EPEVTQTPSHQVTQMGQEVILRCVPISNHLYFYWYRQILGQKVEFLVSFYNNEISEKSEIFDDQFSVERPDGSNFTLKIRSTKLEDSAMYFCASRRLSYEQYFGPGTRLTVT.

The rearrangement links TRBV7-3 to TRBJ2-1; 16 bases match TRBD2. V lost 5 bases to trimming and J lost 2 bases; unmatched junction nucleotides: 12. The CDR3 length is 20 residues. Germline CDR1 SGHTA, CDR2 FQGTGA. The CDR3 sequence is CASSRQGLAGGPSTYNEQFF. CDR3 bases: TGTGCCAGCAGCCGACAGGGACTAGCGGGGGGGCCTTCCACCTACAATGAGCAGTTCTTC. Combining the CDR3 with reference TRBV7-3 and TRBJ2-1 gives the whole variable domain GAGVSQTPSNKVTEKGKYVELRCDPISGHTALYWYRQSLGQGPEFLIYFQGTGAADDSGLPNDRFFAVRPEGSVSTLKIQRTERGDSAVYLCASSRQGLAGGPSTYNEQFFGPGTRLTVL.